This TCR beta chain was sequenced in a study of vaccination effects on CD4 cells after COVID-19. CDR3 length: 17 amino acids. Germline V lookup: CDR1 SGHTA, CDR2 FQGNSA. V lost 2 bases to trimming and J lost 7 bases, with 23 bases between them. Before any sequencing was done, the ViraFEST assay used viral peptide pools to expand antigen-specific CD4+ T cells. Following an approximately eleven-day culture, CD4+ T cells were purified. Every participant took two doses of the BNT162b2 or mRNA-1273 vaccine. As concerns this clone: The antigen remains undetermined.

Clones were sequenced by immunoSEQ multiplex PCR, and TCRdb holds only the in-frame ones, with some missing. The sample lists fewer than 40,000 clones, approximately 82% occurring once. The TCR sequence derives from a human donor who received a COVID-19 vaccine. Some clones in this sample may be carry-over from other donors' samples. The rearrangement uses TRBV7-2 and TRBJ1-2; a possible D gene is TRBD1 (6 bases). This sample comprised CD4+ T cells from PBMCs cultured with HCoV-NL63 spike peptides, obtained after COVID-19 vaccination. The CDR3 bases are TGTGCCAGCAGCTTATCTAGATCACAGGGTCCCTATCTTGGCTACACCTTC. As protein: CASSLSRSQGPYLGYTF.